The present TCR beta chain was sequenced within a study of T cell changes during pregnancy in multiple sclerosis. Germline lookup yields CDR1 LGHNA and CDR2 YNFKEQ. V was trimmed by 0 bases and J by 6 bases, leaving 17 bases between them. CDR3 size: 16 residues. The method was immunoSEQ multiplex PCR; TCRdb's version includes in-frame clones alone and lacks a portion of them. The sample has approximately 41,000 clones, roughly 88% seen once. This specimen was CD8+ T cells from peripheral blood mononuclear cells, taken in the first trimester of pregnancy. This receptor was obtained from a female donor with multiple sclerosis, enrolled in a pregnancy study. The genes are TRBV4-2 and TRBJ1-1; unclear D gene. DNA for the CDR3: TGTGCCAGCAGCCAAGATTACGGGAAGGGTAGTGCTGAAGCTTTCTTT. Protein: CASSQDYGKGSAEAFF.